This paragraph reports one TCR beta chain. This sample is drawn from a study of blood T cell repertoires in COVID-19. Turning to the study itself: Sample material is recorded as cDNA or gDNA derived from T cells, B-cell-depleted T cells, or PBMCs.

Libraries were prepared by immunoSEQ multiplex PCR; TCRdb keeps only in-frame clonotypes and omits some of them. The table includes 200,000 to 250,000 clones, roughly 79% detected once. Sequenced sample: PBMCs or T cells enriched from blood (not recorded which). This receptor was taken from a woman in her forties or fifties with acute COVID-19.

CDR3 bases: TGTGCCAGTAGCCGAGGGTATAGCAATCAGCCCCAGCATTTT. Its translation is CASSRGYSNQPQHF. The chain has TRBV19 and TRBJ1-5; unclear D gene. V was shortened by 6 bases and J by 0 bases, with 9 bases between the two germline ends. The length of the CDR3 is 14 residues. Per the germline V gene, CDR1 is LNHDA and CDR2 is SQIVND (reference sequence).